These 8 T cell receptor beta chains were all obtained from the same sample, sequenced in a study of blood T cell repertoires in COVID-19. Data came from immunoSEQ multiplex PCR; TCRdb stores just in-frame clones and leaves some out. The data contain tens of thousands of clones, around 92% of them singletons. Sequencing was carried out using peripheral blood. These receptor sequences come from a woman aged 45-65 years in a cohort sampled during active COVID-19.

The V gene is TRBV11-2, the J gene TRBJ1-1; TRBD1 might be the D (5 bases). The CDR3 length is 13 residues. Trimming cost V 8 bases and J 8 bases, with 18 bases left between them. The V gene's germline CDR1 is SGHAT and CDR2 FQNNGV. Here the CDR3 DNA reads TGTGCCAGCCAATTAGGGGTGGGGGGAGAAGCTTTCTTT. It yields the protein CASQLGVGGEAFF.

This clone has more than one count but fewer than ten. CDR3 amino acids: CATSTRQEGGEKLFF. CDR3 nucleotides: TGTGCCACCAGCACCCGTCAGGAGGGCGGTGAAAAACTGTTTTTT. The rearrangement uses TRBV15 and TRBJ1-4; no reliable D call. Germline assignment: CDR1 LNHNV and CDR2 YYDKDF (reference sequence). V shed 4 bases and J shed 7 bases, with 16 bases lying between them. There are 15 residues in the CDR3.

This chain uses TRBV28 with TRBJ2-7, with TRBD2 identical over 11 bases. With 2 bases clipped from V and 7 bases from J, the junction kept 13 bases outside the gene matches. Looked up from germline, CDR1 is MDHEN and CDR2 is SYDVKM. The CDR3 loop spans 17 amino acids. The DNA for the CDR3 is TGTGCCAGCAGTTTAGAGATCCGGCCTAGCGGGAGGTGGGAGCAGTACTTC. Amino acid sequence: CASSLEIRPSGRWEQYF. The entire variable domain, with the rest obtained from reference TRBV28 and TRBJ2-7, is as follows: DVKVTQSSRYLVKRTGEKVFLECVQDMDHENMFWYRQDPGLGLRLIYFSYDVKMKEKGDIPEGYSVSREKKERFSLILESASTNQTSMYLCASSLEIRPSGRWEQYFGPGTRLTVT.

This chain uses TRBV7-3 with TRBJ2-1, with 12 positions matching TRBD2. Per the germline V gene, CDR1 is SGHTA and CDR2 is FQGTGA. The CDR3 is made up of 17 amino acids. V lost 5 bases, J lost 5 bases, and 10 bases stayed unmatched. In DNA, the CDR3 is TGTGCCAGCAGCCCACAACCCCTAGCGGGAGGGAACAATGAGCAGTTCTTC. Protein sequence: CASSPQPLAGGNNEQFF.

This chain uses TRBV7-2 with TRBJ1-2; 12 nucleotides match TRBD1. With 5 bases clipped from V and 4 bases from J, the junction kept 8 bases outside the gene matches. The V gene's germline CDR1 is SGHTA and CDR2 FQGNSA. This CDR3 comprises 16 residues. The DNA for the CDR3 is TGTGCCAGCAGCCAGGGACAGGGGGCTCTAGGCTATGGCTACACCTTC. Encoded protein: CASSQGQGALGYGYTF.

This clone came up once. The rearrangement links TRBV5-6 to TRBJ2-7, with 14 bases that match TRBD2. V was clipped by 4 bases and J by 5 bases; unmatched bases: 2. Germline V gene sequence: CDR1 SGHDT, CDR2 YYEEEE. CDR3 length: 14 amino acids. The CDR3 nucleotides read TGTGCCAGCAGCGGGGGACTAGCGGGAGACGAGCAGTACTTC. Amino acids: CASSGGLAGDEQYF.

The rearrangement joins TRBV7-3 to TRBJ2-1, with 8 bases fitting TRBD2. The germline gives CDR1 SGHTA, CDR2 FQGTGA. The CDR3 length is 15 residues. V lost 5 bases to trimming and J lost 5 bases; unmatched junction nucleotides: 8. The CDR3 loop is CASSKSGSGDNEQFF. CDR3 in DNA: TGTGCCAGCAGCAAGAGCGGGAGTGGTGACAATGAGCAGTTCTTC.

The rearrangement joins TRBV27 to TRBJ2-5; TRBD2 aligns across 9 bases. Trimming cost V 2 bases and J 4 bases; bases outside gene matches: 11. This CDR3 is built from 17 residues. The V gene's germline CDR1 is MNHEY and CDR2 SMNVEV (reference sequence). This CDR3 is CASSLGGREGQRETQYF. In DNA form, the CDR3 reads TGTGCCAGCAGTTTAGGTGGGCGGGAGGGCCAGAGAGAGACCCAGTACTTC.